This paragraph reports one TCR beta chain. The antigen it binds to is not known. There are no base qualities to consult, and no much larger clone falls within one base. This specimen belongs to a study of STAT5B mutations in CD4+ large granular lymphocyte leukemia (dated by TCRdb to 2022 to 2024). Regarding the complete study: Where cryopreserved patient cells were available, CD8+ cells were depleted first, followed by selection with anti-CD4 microbeads. TCRbeta repertoires of CD4+ T-cell large granular lymphocyte leukemia patients were compared with those of healthy blood donors. Flow cytometry performed on FACSCanto II or FACSVerse showed that the purified fractions had more than 95% purity among lymphocytes. Points the paper makes about the study in general: TRBV06-family usage was enriched among the top patient clones (8/27) compared with healthy controls (2/35). The data were not HLA-matched, and the relatively small sample size could explain the higher clonality seen in CD4+ compared with CD8+ T-LGLL. Compared with healthy CD4+ repertoires, CD4-sorted patient repertoires appeared more clonal, and this difference remained even after the putative leukemic clones were removed. Main leukemic clonotypes were private to each patient, although around 24% of the main leukemic clonotypes were found at low frequency in the non-leukemic repertoires of other patients. Patient cell sources varied, and just 6 or 7 CD4-sorted patient samples were included in the clonality comparison against healthy controls.

The immunoSEQ assay at survey resolution was applied to genomic DNA for sequencing of TCRbeta rearrangements. The authors processed their data as follows. Clonotypes representing more than 5% of the repertoire were considered putative leukemic clones, and 59 such clones were identified across 27 patients. In the TCR sequencing data, the lowest productive clonotype frequency that could be detected was 2.59 x 10-5. Only productive TCRbeta rearrangements, meaning sequences that were complete and in-frame, were kept for the analyses. Clonality for each sample was calculated as Simpson clonality in the immunoSEQ Analyzer version 3.0. Clones were grouped by frequency into very rare, small, medium, large (1-20%) or hyperexpanded (>20%) categories. Generation probabilities were estimated with OLGA 1.2.3, V-gene circos plots were made with VDJtools, specificities were searched in VDJdb, and CDR3 motifs were identified with GLIPH. The immuneACCESS repertoire file appears here via TCRdb, limited to in-frame rearrangements. These files lack a portion of the clones; in checked studies, under half of the deficit traces to unresolved V genes, and the cause of the others is not known. V and J calls and clone size come straight from that table; D and trimming were deduced from the DNA. The sample yields over a thousand clones; 70% to 80% were counted once. The top ten clonotypes cover over 95% of the sample.

V loses 4 bases of germline sequence and J loses 2 bases, and the interval between the two ends is 9 bases. The CDR3 measures 13 amino acids from cysteine to phenylalanine. The sequence is cut down to CDR3 DNA, 39 bases in frame from base 1. The CDR1 and CDR2 encoded by the germline V gene (reference sequence) are SGHNT and YYREEE. Patients with CD4+ T-LGLL were recruited at hematology units in Padova (Italy), Helsinki (Finland) and Shinshu (Japan). Depending on what sample material was available, patient samples were either unselected PBMC or bead-purified CD4+, CD4+CD8+, CD57+ or CD56+ fractions. The TCRbeta data from patients were combined with somatic STAT5B mutation profiles that came from deep amplicon sequencing of the same DNA. All TCR-sequenced material derived from peripheral blood: patient blood samples and healthy donor buffy coats. Peripheral blood mononuclear cells were isolated by Ficoll-Hypaque gradient centrifugation. The Gentra Puregene Cell and Tissue kit was used to extract genomic DNA, and a Qubit 2.0 fluorometer was used to measure the amount of genomic DNA.

The sample consisted of PBMCs. Recombination joined TRBV5-4 with TRBJ2-5; TRBD1 could be the D gene, as 5 bases match. This clonotype was sampled from a man between 65 and 85 years old with CD4+ T-cell large granular lymphocyte leukemia. CDR3 loop: CASSKTAQETQYF. In nucleotide form, the sequence is TGTGCCAGCAGCAAGACAGCTCAAGAGACCCAGTACTTC.